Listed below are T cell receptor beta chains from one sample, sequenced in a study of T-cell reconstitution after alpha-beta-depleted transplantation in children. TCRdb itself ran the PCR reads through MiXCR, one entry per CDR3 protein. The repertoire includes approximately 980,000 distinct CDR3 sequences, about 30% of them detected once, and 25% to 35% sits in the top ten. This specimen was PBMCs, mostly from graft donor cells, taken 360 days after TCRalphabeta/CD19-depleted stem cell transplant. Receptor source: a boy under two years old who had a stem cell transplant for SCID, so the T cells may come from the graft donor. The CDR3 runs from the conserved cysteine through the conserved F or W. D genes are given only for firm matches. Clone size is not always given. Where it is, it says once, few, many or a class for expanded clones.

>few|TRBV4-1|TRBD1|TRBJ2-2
TGCGCCAGCAGTCGAACAGGGGGAATATCGGACACCGGGGAGCTGTTTTTT
CASSRTGGISDTGELFF
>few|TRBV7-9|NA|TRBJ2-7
TGTGCCAGCAGCACTAGAGGACCGAACGAGTACGAGCAGTACTTC
CASSTRGPNEYEQYF
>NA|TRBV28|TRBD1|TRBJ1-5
TGTGCCAGCAGCCACTCAGGGGGAGGGAATCAGCCCCAGCATTTT
CASSHSGGGNQPQHF
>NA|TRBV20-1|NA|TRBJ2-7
TGCAGTGCTAGAGGTCGGGACTACGAGCAGTACTTC
CSARGRDYEQYF
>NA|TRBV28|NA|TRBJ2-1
TGTGCCAGCAGTTCGGGACCGAACTACAATGAGCAGTTCTTC
CASSSGPNYNEQFF
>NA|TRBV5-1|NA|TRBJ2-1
TGCGCCAGCAGCTCGGTGACTAGTTATAATGAGCAGTTCTTC
CASSSVTSYNEQFF
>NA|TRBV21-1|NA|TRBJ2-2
TGTGCCAGCAGCAAAGGCAAGCTGCGGTGGGAGCTGTTTTTT
CASSKGKLRWELFF
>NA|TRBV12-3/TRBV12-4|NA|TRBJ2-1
TGTGCCAGCAGTTCCCCCTATCGGGAGCAGTTCTTC
CASSSPYREQFF
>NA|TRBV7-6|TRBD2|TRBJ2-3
TGTGCCAGCAGCTTTAGGACTAGCGGTCGCAGAGATACGCAGTATTTT
CASSFRTSGRRDTQYF
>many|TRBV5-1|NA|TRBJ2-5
TGCGCCAGCAGCTTGGGTAGGGGAAAAGAGACCCAGTACTTC
CASSLGRGKETQYF
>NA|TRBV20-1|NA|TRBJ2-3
TGCAGTGCTACCACCGGGGCTCTCGCAGATACGCAGTATTTT
CSATTGALADTQYF
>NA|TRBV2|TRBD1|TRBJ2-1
TGTGCCAGCAGTGAGGGACAGGGGGCTGGATCGTTTCCCTACAATGAGCAGTTCTTC
CASSEGQGAGSFPYNEQFF
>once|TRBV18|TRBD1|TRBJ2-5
TGTGCCAGCTCAATAACCACAGGGGTCCACCAAGAGACCCAGTACTTC
CASSITTGVHQETQYF
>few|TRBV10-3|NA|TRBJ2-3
TGTGCCATCAGTGTCGACCCCGGAGATACGCAGTATTTT
CAISVDPGDTQYF
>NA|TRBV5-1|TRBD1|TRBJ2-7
TGCGCCAGCAGCCACGGACAGGGGTTCGAGCAGTACTTC
CASSHGQGFEQYF
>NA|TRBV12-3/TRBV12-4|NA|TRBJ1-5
TGTGCCAGCAGTTTACAGCGGACCGGGGTCAATCAGCCCCAGCATTTT
CASSLQRTGVNQPQHF
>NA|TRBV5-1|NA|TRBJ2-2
TGCGCCAGCAGGGAGACTAGGTTCGGCGGGGAGCTGTTTTTT
CASRETRFGGELFF
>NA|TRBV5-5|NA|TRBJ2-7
TGTGCCAGCAGACCCAGACAGTCCTACGAGCAGTACTTC
CASRPRQSYEQYF
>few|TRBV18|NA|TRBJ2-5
TGTGCCAGCTCACCAAGCATGAGAGAGACCCAGTACTTC
CASSPSMRETQYF
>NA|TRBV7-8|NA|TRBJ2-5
TGTGCCAGCAGCAAAGAACTAGCCGGATGGGGGGAGACCCAGTACTTC
CASSKELAGWGETQYF
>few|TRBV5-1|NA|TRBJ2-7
TGCGCCAGCACAGGGGGTAGCGGGGACTACGAGCAGTACTTC
CASTGGSGDYEQYF
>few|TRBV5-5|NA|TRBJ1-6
TGTGCCAGCAGCCGGGTGTACCCTAATTCACCCCTCCACTTT
CASSRVYPNSPLHF
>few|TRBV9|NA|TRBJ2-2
TGTGCCAGCAGCGTAGCTCCAACGGGGGAGCTGTTTTTT
CASSVAPTGELFF
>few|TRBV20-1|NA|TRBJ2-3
TGCAGTGCGACTCTGCCTAGCAAGCGTACGCAGTATTTT
CSATLPSKRTQYF
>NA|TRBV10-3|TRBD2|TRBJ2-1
TGTGCCACTAGCGGGGGGCGGAACAATGAGCAGTTCTTC
CATSGGRNNEQFF
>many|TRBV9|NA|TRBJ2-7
TGTGCCAGCAGCGTAGAGGACAGATTCTCCTACGAGCAGTACTTC
CASSVEDRFSYEQYF
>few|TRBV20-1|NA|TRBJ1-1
TGCAGTGCTAGAGAAGGCAGGAGGGGCACTGAAGCTTTCTTT
CSAREGRRGTEAFF
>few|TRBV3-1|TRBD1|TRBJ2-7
TGTGCCAGCGCCCAACCTACCGGGACAGGGAAACTAAGGGAGCAGTACTTC
CASAQPTGTGKLREQYF
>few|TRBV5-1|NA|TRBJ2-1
TGCGCCAGCAGCTTGGGGAGCAGCGAGCAGTTCTTC
CASSLGSSEQFF
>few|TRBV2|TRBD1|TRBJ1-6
TGTGCCAGCAGTGAAGCCCAGACAGGGGTCGGTTCACCCCTCCACTTT
CASSEAQTGVGSPLHF
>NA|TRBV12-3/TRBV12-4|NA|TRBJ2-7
TGTGCCAGCAGTTTAGTATTCGAGCAGGGCACACACTTC
CASSLVFEQGTHF
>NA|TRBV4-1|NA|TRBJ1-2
TGCGCCAGCAGCAAGACCGGGACCCCCTATGGCTACACCTTC
CASSKTGTPYGYTF
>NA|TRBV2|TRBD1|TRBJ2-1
TGTGCCAGCAGCCAAAGGGGACAGGGAAAAAATGAGCAGTTCTTC
CASSQRGQGKNEQFF
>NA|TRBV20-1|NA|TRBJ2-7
TGCAGTGCTAGAGATCCCACTACTACCTACGAGCAGTACTTC
CSARDPTTTYEQYF
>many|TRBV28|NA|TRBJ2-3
TGTGCCAGCAGTTTATTCGGGACGGGGGTAGATACGCAGTATTTT
CASSLFGTGVDTQYF
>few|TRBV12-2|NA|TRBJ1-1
TGTGCAAGAGCAGCGGGGGACGTAGGCACTGAAGCTTTCTTT
CARAAGDVGTEAFF
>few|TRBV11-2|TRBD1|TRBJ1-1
TGTGCCAGCAGCTTAGTTGGCCAGGGGGCCGACGCTGAAGCTTTCTTT
CASSLVGQGADAEAFF
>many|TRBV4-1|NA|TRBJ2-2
TGCGCCAGCAGCCAAAAAAGAACTGGACTCCCCGTCGCCGGGGAGCTGTTTTTT
CASSQKRTGLPVAGELFF
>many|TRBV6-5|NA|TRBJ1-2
TGTGCCAGCAGTCGGACGGGTGGCGGCGATGGCTACACCTTC
CASSRTGGGDGYTF
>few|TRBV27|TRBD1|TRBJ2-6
TGTGCCAGCAGTTTGAAAGGGGACAGCTTTTCTGGGGCCAACGTCCTGACTTTC
CASSLKGDSFSGANVLTF
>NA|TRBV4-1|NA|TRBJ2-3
TGCGCCAGCAGCCCCCGGGACAACCTCAAGGTCACAGATACGCAGTATTTT
CASSPRDNLKVTDTQYF
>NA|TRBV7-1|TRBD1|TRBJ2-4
TGTGCCAGCAGCTCCAGGACAGGGGCCTCCGTTCAGTACTTC
CASSSRTGASVQYF
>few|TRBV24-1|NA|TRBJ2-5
TGTGCCACCAGTGATACGGGTCAGGTAGAGACCCAGTACTTC
CATSDTGQVETQYF
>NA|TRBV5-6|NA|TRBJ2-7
TGTGCCAGCAGCTATATGCGGACCGGGGGCAGAGGGTCCTACGAGCAGTACTTC
CASSYMRTGGRGSYEQYF
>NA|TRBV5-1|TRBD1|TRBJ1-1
TGCGCCAGCAGCCCGGAATGGGACAGTCAAGCTTTCTTT
CASSPEWDSQAFF
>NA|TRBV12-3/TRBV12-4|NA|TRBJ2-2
TGTGCCAGCAGTTTAGCGTCTAACGGGGAGCTGTTTTTT
CASSLASNGELFF
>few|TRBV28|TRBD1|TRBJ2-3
TGTGCCAGCAGCCGGCGAGGGACAGGGGGCCAGAATACGCAGTATTTT
CASSRRGTGGQNTQYF
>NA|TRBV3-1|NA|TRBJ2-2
TGTGCCAGCAGCCTCCGATTTGTTGACCCCGCGAACACCGGGGAGCTGTTTTTT
CASSLRFVDPANTGELFF
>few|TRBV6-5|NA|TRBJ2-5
TGTGCCAGCAGCCGAAGGGGGACCCAGTACTTC
CASSRRGTQYF
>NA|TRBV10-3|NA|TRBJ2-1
TGTGCCATCAGCCCTAGCCCCAGCTCCTACAATGAGCAGTTCTTC
CAISPSPSSYNEQFF
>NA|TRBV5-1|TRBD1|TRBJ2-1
TGCGCCAGCAGCTTGGTCCAGGGGGCAGGGGAGCAGTTCTTC
CASSLVQGAGEQFF
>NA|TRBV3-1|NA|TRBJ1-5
TGTGCCAGCAGCTTCAGCCCGGATCAGCCCCAGCATTTT
CASSFSPDQPQHF
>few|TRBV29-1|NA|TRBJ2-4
TGCAGCGTTGGTTTGGATCTGAACATTCAGTACTTC
CSVGLDLNIQYF
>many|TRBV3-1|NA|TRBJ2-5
TGTGCCAGCAGCCAAGGGACATCCCTGGGCGGCCAAGAGACCCAGTACTTC
CASSQGTSLGGQETQYF